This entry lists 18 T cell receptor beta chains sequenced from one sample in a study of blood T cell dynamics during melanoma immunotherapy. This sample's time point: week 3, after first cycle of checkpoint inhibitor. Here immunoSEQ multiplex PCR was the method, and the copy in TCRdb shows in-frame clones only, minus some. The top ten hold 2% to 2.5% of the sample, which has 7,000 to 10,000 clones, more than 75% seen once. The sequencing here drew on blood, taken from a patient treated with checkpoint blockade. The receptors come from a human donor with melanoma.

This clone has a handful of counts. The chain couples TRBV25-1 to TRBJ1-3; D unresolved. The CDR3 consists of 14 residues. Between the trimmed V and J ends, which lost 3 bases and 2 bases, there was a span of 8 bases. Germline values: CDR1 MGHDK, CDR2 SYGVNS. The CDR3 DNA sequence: TGTGCCAGCAGTGAGACGGGCCCTGGAAACACCATATATTTT. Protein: CASSETGPGNTIYF.

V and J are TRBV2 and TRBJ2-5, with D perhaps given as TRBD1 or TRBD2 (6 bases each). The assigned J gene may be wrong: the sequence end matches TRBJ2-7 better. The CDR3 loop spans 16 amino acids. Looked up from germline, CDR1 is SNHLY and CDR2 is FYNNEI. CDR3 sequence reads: CASSETRGGTLYEQYF. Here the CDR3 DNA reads TGTGCCAGCAGTGAAACGCGAGGGGGGACTCTCTACGAGCAGTACTTC.

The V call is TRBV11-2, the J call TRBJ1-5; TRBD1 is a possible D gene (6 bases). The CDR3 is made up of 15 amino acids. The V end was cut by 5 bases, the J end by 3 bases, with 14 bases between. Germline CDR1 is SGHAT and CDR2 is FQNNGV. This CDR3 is CASSPRWGPNQPQHF. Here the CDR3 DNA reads TGTGCCAGCAGCCCACGATGGGGGCCCAATCAGCCCCAGCATTTT. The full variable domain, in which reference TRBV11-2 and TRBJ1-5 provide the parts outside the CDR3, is EAGVAQSPRYKIIEKRQSVAFWCNPISGHATLYWYQQILGQGPKLLIQFQNNGVVDDSQLPKDRFSAERLKGVDSTLKIQPAKLEDSAVYLCASSPRWGPNQPQHFGDGTRLSIL.

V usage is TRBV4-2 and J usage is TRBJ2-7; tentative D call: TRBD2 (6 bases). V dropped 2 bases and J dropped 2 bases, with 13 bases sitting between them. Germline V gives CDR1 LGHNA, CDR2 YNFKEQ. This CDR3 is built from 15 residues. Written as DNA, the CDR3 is TGTGCCAGCAGCCAATGGGGCGGGACGACCTACGAGCAGTACTTC. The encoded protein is CASSQWGGTTYEQYF.

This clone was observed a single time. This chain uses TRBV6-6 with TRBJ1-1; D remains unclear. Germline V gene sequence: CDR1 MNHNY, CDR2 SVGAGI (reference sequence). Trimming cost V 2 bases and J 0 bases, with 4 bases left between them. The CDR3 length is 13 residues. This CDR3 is CASSYIVNTEAFF. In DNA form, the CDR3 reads TGTGCCAGCAGTTACATCGTGAACACTGAAGCTTTCTTT.

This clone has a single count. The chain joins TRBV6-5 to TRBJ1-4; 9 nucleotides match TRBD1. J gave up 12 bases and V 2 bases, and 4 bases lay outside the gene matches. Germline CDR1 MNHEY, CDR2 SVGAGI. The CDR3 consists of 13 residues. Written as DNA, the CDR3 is TGTGCCAGCAGTTACCTGGGACAGGGCGAACTGTTTTTT. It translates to CASSYLGQGELFF.

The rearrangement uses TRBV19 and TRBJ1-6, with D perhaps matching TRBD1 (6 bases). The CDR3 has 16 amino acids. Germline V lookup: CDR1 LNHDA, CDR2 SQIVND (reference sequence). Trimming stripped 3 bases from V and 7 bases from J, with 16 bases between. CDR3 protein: CASSIGAGTTNSPLHF. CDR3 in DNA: TGTGCCAGTAGTATTGGGGCCGGGACAACCAATTCACCCCTCCACTTT.

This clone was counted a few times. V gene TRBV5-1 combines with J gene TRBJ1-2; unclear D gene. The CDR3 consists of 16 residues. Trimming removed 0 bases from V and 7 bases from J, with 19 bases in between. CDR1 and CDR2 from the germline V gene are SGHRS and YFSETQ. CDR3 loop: CASSLAVQGNLRGYTF. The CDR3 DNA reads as TGCGCCAGCAGCTTGGCCGTACAAGGGAACCTGCGTGGCTACACCTTC. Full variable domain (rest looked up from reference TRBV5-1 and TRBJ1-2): KAGVTQTPRYLIKTRGQQVTLSCSPISGHRSVSWYQQTPGQGLQFLFEYFSETQRNKGNFPGRFSGRQFSNSRSEMNVSTLELGDSALYLCASSLAVQGNLRGYTFGSGTRLTVV.

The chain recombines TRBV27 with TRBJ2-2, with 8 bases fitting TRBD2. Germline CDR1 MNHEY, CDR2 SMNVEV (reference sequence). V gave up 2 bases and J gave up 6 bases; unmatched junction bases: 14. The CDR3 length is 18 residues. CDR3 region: CASSLPWVSGTLPGELFF. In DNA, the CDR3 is TGTGCCAGCAGTTTACCCTGGGTTAGCGGGACCCTTCCCGGGGAGCTGTTTTTT.

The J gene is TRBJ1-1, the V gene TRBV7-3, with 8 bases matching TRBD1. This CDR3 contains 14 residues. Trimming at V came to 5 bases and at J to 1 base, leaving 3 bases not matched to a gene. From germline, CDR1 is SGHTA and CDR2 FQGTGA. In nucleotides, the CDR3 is TGTGCCAGCAGCAAGGACAGGGCGAACACTGAAGCTTTCTTT. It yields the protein CASSKDRANTEAFF.

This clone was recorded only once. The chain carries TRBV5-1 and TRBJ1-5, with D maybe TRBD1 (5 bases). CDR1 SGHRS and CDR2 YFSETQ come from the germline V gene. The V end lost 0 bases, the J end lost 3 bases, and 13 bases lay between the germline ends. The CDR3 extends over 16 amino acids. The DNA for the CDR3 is TGCGCCAGCAGCTTGGCCCCGGGACGGGACAATCAGCCCCAGCATTTT. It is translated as CASSLAPGRDNQPQHF. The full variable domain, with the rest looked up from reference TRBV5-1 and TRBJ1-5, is KAGVTQTPRYLIKTRGQQVTLSCSPISGHRSVSWYQQTPGQGLQFLFEYFSETQRNKGNFPGRFSGRQFSNSRSEMNVSTLELGDSALYLCASSLAPGRDNQPQHFGDGTRLSIL.

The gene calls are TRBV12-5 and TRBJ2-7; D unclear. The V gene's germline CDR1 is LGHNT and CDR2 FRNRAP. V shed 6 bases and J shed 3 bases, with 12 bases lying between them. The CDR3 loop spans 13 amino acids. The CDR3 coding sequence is TGTGCTAGTGGGTCGTCGGTGATCTACGAGCAGTACTTC. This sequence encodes CASGSSVIYEQYF.

The DNA of the CDR3 is TGCGCCAGCAGTGATGGGGGTTCCTCCTACGAGCAGTACTTC. Translation gives CASSDGGSSYEQYF. The genes are TRBV10-1 and TRBJ2-5; tentatively, D is TRBD1 or TRBD2 (5 bases each). The J call may be mistaken, given a closer DNA end match to TRBJ2-7. CDR1 and CDR2 (germline): WNHNN, SYGVQD (reference sequence). The CDR3 contains 14 residues.

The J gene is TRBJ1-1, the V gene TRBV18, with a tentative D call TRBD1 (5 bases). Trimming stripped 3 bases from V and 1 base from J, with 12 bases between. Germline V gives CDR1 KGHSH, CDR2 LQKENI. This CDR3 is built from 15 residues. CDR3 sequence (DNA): TGTGCCAGCTCACCTTCAGGGTCCGGGAACACTGAAGCTTTCTTT. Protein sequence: CASSPSGSGNTEAFF.

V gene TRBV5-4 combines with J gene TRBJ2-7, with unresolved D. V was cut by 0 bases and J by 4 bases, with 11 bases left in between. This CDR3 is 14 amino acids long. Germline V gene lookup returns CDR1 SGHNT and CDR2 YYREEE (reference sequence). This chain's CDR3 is CASSLDQGLYEQYF. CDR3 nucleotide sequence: TGTGCCAGCAGCTTGGATCAAGGGTTATACGAGCAGTACTTC. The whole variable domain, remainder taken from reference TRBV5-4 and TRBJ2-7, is ETGVTQSPTHLIKTRGQQVTLRCSSQSGHNTVSWYQQALGQGPQFIFQYYREEENGRGNFPPRFSGLQFPNYSSELNVNALELDDSALYLCASSLDQGLYEQYFGPGTRLTVT.

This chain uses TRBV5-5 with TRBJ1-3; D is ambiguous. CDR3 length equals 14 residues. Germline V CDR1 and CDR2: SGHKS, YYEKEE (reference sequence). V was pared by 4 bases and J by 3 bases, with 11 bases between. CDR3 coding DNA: TGTGCCAGCAGCCGGCGCCTGGATGGAAACACCATATATTTT. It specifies CASSRRLDGNTIYF. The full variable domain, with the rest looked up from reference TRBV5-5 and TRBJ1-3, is DAGVTQSPTHLIKTRGQQVTLRCSPISGHKSVSWYQQVLGQGPQFIFQYYEKEERGRGNFPDRFSARQFPNYSSELNVNALLLGDSALYLCASSRRLDGNTIYFGEGSWLTVV.

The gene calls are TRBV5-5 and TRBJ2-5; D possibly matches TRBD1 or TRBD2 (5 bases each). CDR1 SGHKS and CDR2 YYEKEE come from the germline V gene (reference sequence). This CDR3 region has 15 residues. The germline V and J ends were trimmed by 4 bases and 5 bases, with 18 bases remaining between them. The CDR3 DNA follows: TGTGCCAGCAGCCCCCCCAGGCCAGAGGGGGAGACCCAGTACTTC. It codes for CASSPPRPEGETQYF.

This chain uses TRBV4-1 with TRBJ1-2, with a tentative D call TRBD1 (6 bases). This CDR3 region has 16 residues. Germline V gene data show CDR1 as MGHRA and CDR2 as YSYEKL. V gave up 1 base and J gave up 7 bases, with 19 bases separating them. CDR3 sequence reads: CASSQALGPGGVGYTF. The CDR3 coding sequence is TGCGCCAGCAGCCAAGCCTTGGGGCCGGGGGGCGTTGGCTACACCTTC.